What follows describes a single TCR beta chain. This sample is part of a study of T cell repertoires in aging, cancer and after chemotherapy. Whole-study context: Patients with glioblastoma brain tumors were sampled before and after temozolomide-based therapy.

The template was genomic DNA from peripheral blood, not RNA. Multiplex touch-down PCR with TRB-A/B primers amplified rearranged V-D-J TRB sequences. Each CDR3 protein is one row after TCRdb ran MiXCR on the multiplex PCR reads. The table shows approximately 2,000 distinct CDR3 sequences, with about 25% occurring only once. In germline, CDR1 is LGHNA, CDR2 YSLEER. CDR3 length equals 16 residues. V lost 2 bases and J lost 1, with 12 bases in between. The receptor's source is a human donor with a solid tumor. The sample comprised blood. This chain uses TRBV4-3 with TRBJ1-3; TRBD1 might be the D (5 bases). CDR3 in amino acids: CASSQSTGSSGNTIYF. CDR3 coding DNA: TGCGCCAGCAGCCAAAGCACAGGTTCTTCTGGAAACACCATATATTTT.